A single sample gave rise to the 24 T cell receptor beta chains below, sequenced in a study of CD8+CD57+ T cells in acquired aplastic anemia. Genomic DNA, the template, was used for profiling of the TCR beta VDJ and CDR3. MiXCR was run by TCRdb on the reads, yielding one entry per CDR3 protein. Altogether some 82,000 distinct CDR3 sequences are present, about half being singletons, with the ten largest covering about 66%. Sequenced: sorted CD4+, CD8+, or CD8+CD57+ T cells (not recorded which) from PBMCs. These receptors all come from a human donor in good health, serving as a control.

This clonotype showed up many times. The chain joins TRBV20-1 to TRBJ1-1; D is perhaps TRBD1 (5 bases). The germline V and J ends were trimmed by 0 bases and 2 bases, with 13 bases remaining between them. Germline V gives CDR1 DFQATT, CDR2 SNEGSKA (reference sequence). This CDR3 contains 15 residues. CDR3 DNA: TGCAGTGCTAGAGATCCTAAGACAGAAAACACTGAAGCTTTCTTT. It specifies CSARDPKTENTEAFF.

This clonotype was recorded at least ten times. The rearrangement joins TRBV29-1 to TRBJ2-1; the D is unclear. V was trimmed by 3 bases and J by 13 bases, leaving 13 bases between them. The CDR3 has 11 amino acids. In germline, CDR1 is SQVTM, CDR2 ANQGSEA. CDR3 region: CSVDPSPPQFF. In nucleotides, the CDR3 is TGCAGCGTTGATCCCAGTCCGCCACAGTTCTTC.

The chain employs TRBV25-1 and TRBJ1-2, with 7 bases identical to TRBD1. Trimming removed 1 base from V and 7 bases from J; junction bases left unmatched: 6. Germline CDR1 reads MGHDK; CDR2 reads SYGVNS. This CDR3 has 14 residues. For the CDR3, the DNA is TGTGCCAGCAGTGAATTGTTACAGGGGACTGGCTACACCTTC. Amino acids: CASSELLQGTGYTF.

This clonotype was recorded many times. The V call is TRBV7-8, the J call TRBJ2-1; 8 nucleotides match TRBD2. The length of the CDR3 is 16 residues. Looked up from germline, CDR1 is SGHVS and CDR2 is FQNEAQ. J was trimmed by 5 bases and V by 5 bases; bases with no gene match: 11. In DNA, the CDR3 is TGTGCCAGCAGCCCTTTGAGCGGGGGAAAGAACAATGAGCAGTTCTTC. This codes for CASSPLSGGKNNEQFF.

This clonotype was counted at least ten times. The rearrangement uses TRBV9 and TRBJ2-7, with unresolved D. Trimming stripped 4 bases from V and 3 bases from J, with 20 bases between. Germline V gene data show CDR1 as SGDLS and CDR2 as YYNGEE. This CDR3 is built from 16 residues. The CDR3 nucleotides read TGTGCCAGCAGCCCCGGATCTGGGTGGAGTGACTACGAGCAGTACTTC. Translating gives CASSPGSGWSDYEQYF.

This clonotype was observed many times. This chain links TRBV4-2 with TRBJ2-7, with a weak D call TRBD2 (6 bases). Germline loops: CDR1 LGHNA, CDR2 YNFKEQ. The CDR3 sequence is 13 residues long. V lost 0 bases, J lost 6 bases, and 9 bases lay in between. In nucleotides, the CDR3 is TGTGCCAGCAGCCAAGATCGGGGGTCCGAGCAGTACTTC. This codes for CASSQDRGSEQYF.

This chain uses TRBV10-1 with TRBJ1-5; D might be TRBD1 (5 bases). V was trimmed by 0 bases and J by 11 bases, leaving 17 bases between them. Germline CDR1 WNHNN, CDR2 SYGVQD (reference sequence). There are 15 residues in the CDR3. The CDR3 region is CASSESEGNQETQHF. In DNA, the CDR3 is TGCGCCAGCAGTGAGTCGGAGGGGAACCAAGAGACCCAGCATTTT.

The chain uses TRBV20-1 and TRBJ1-6, with 9 bases lining up with TRBD1. This CDR3 comprises 14 residues. Germline lookup yields CDR1 DFQATT and CDR2 SNEGSKA (reference sequence). V was clipped by 4 bases and J by 7 bases; unmatched bases: 5. CDR3 nucleotide sequence: TGCAGTGCTACTACCGGGACAGGGAATTCACCCCTCCACTTT. Residues: CSATTGTGNSPLHF.

The CDR3 DNA reads TGCAGTGCCACAGAAGAGACCCAGTACTTC. Encoded protein: CSATEETQYF. The chain couples TRBV20-1 to TRBJ2-5; D is unresolved. Germline V CDR1 and CDR2: DFQATT, SNEGSKA (reference sequence). CDR3 size: 10 residues. V gave up 6 bases and J gave up 3 bases, with 5 bases separating them.

The chain is built from TRBV5-4 and TRBJ2-7; 12 bases fit TRBD1. This CDR3 is 15 amino acids long. Germline V lookup: CDR1 SGHNT, CDR2 YYREEE (reference sequence). V lost 4 bases and J lost 3; bases outside the gene matches: 5. CDR3 coding DNA: TGTGCCAGCAGCCCGGGGACAGGGGGCTTCTACGAGCAGTACTTC. This codes for CASSPGTGGFYEQYF.

This clonotype was detected many times. This chain connects TRBV2 to TRBJ1-3; possibly TRBD1 for D (5 bases). CDR1 and CDR2 from the germline V gene are SNHLY and FYNNEI. The CDR3 extends over 17 amino acids. V was shortened by 6 bases and J by 0 bases, with 18 bases between the two germline ends. DNA for the CDR3: TGTGCCAGCAGGTACAGGCTCCGTAAGGGCTCTGGAAACACCATATATTTT. Amino acids: CASRYRLRKGSGNTIYF.

In this sample, this clonotype turned up a few times. The gene calls are TRBV4-3 and TRBJ1-5; TRBD1 matches 8 bases. The J segment lost 8 bases and the V segment lost 1 base, leaving 7 bases of the junction unmatched. CDR1 and CDR2 from the germline V gene are LGHNA and YSLEER. The CDR3 runs to 15 residues. The DNA of the CDR3 is TGCGCCAGCAGCCAAGCCGTGGACAGGGTCGAGCCCCAGCATTTT. Translation: CASSQAVDRVEPQHF.

This clonotype has a count of ten or more. V gene TRBV24-1 combines with J gene TRBJ1-2; unclear D gene. The CDR3 extends over 14 amino acids. Trimming removed 5 bases at V and 1 base at J, with 10 bases between. The V gene's germline CDR1 is KGHDR and CDR2 SFDVKD. The CDR3 bases are TGTGCCACCAGTGTTAGCGGAGGTAACTATGGCTACACCTTC. Translation gives CATSVSGGNYGYTF.

This clonotype was observed a single time. The chain has TRBV15 and TRBJ2-1; 7 bases map to TRBD2. Germline CDR1 is LNHNV and CDR2 is YYDKDF (reference sequence). The J segment lost 6 bases and the V segment lost 3 bases, leaving 8 bases of the junction unmatched. This CDR3 comprises 15 residues. The CDR3 region is CATSRIPGLPNEQFF. In DNA form, the CDR3 reads TGTGCCACCAGCAGGATCCCGGGACTACCCAATGAGCAGTTCTTC.

Ten or more counts support this clonotype. The chain joins TRBV25-1 to TRBJ2-7; D not certain. Germline V gene sequence: CDR1 MGHDK, CDR2 SYGVNS. CDR3 length: 14 amino acids. V was cut by 1 base and J by 0 bases, with 7 bases left in between. The DNA of the CDR3 is TGTGCCAGCAGTGAATTGGGGAACTCCTACGAGCAGTACTTC. Translated, it gives CASSELGNSYEQYF.

This clonotype was observed a few times. The chain uses TRBV6-1 and TRBJ2-1, with 8 bases identical to TRBD1. The CDR3 contains 16 residues. V shed 10 bases, J shed 2 bases, and the junction held 13 bases outside the gene matches. Germline CDR1 MNHNS, CDR2 SASEGT. This CDR3 reads CATADQAGGAYNEQFF. Written as DNA, the CDR3 is TGTGCCACCGCGGACCAAGCAGGGGGCGCCTACAATGAGCAGTTCTTC.

As for this clonotype: A much more abundant neighbour one base away suggests this may be a read error. CDR3 residues: CSAREFLRDTEAFF. CDR3 sequence (DNA): TGCAGTGCTAGAGAATTTCTCAGGGACACTGAAGCTTTCTTT. The rearrangement joins TRBV20-1 to TRBJ1-1, with a weak D call TRBD1 (5 bases). Trimming cost V 0 bases and J 3 bases, with 11 bases left between them. Germline V lookup: CDR1 DFQATT, CDR2 SNEGSKA (reference sequence). There are 14 residues in the CDR3.

The V gene is TRBV7-3, the J gene TRBJ2-3, with D possibly TRBD2 on 5 matching bases. The germline gives CDR1 SGHTA, CDR2 FQGTGA. V was trimmed by 3 bases and J by 11 bases, leaving 9 bases between them. The CDR3 contains 11 residues. The CDR3 is CASSLDRGQYF. Here the CDR3 DNA reads TGTGCCAGCAGCTTGGATCGGGGGCAGTATTTT.

At least ten counts were recorded for this clonotype. The chain recombines TRBV15 with TRBJ2-2, with 7 nucleotides matching TRBD1. The V gene end was trimmed by 0 bases and the J gene end by 6 bases; junction bases not matched to a gene: 7. The CDR3 totals 16 residues. Germline loops: CDR1 LNHNV, CDR2 YYDKDF (reference sequence). The CDR3: CATSRDFGQDAGELFF. The DNA of the CDR3 is TGTGCCACCAGCAGAGATTTCGGACAGGATGCCGGGGAGCTGTTTTTT.

The J gene is TRBJ1-2, the V gene TRBV19; the D is unclear. Between the trimmed V and J ends, which lost 0 bases and 2 bases, there was a span of 7 bases. The CDR3 spans 14 residues. From germline, CDR1 is LNHDA and CDR2 SQIVND (reference sequence). This CDR3 reads CASSIDGGNYGYTF. The CDR3 nucleotides read TGTGCCAGTAGTATAGATGGAGGCAACTATGGCTACACCTTC.

This sequence joins TRBV12-3 or TRBV12-4 and TRBJ2-5; D remains ambiguous. This CDR3 has 12 amino acids. Trimming left V 3 bases short and J 5 bases short, with 7 bases between. The CDR3 nucleotides are TGTGCCAGCAGTTTTAATGGGGAGACCCAGTACTTC. Translated, it gives CASSFNGETQYF.

The chain links TRBV7-2 to TRBJ2-5; 9 nucleotides match TRBD2. Per germline, CDR1 SGHTA and CDR2 FQGNSA. The CDR3 has 15 amino acids. The V gene end was trimmed by 6 bases and the J gene end by 4 bases; junction bases not matched to a gene: 9. The CDR3 bases are TGTGCCAGCAGGACCGTGGGTAGCGGGGGAGAGACCCAGTACTTC. It yields the protein CASRTVGSGGETQYF. Full variable domain (rest looked up from reference TRBV7-2 and TRBJ2-5): GAGVSQSPSNKVTEKGKDVELRCDPISGHTALYWYRQSLGQGLEFLIYFQGNSAPDKSGLPSDRFSAERTGGSVSTLTIQRTQQEDSAVYLCASRTVGSGGETQYFGPGTRLLVL.

The chain is built from TRBV20-1 and TRBJ2-7, with TRBD1 matching 10 bases. This CDR3 is 13 amino acids long. The trim removed 3 bases at V and 5 bases at J, leaving 4 bases unmatched. The germline CDR1 and CDR2 sequences are DFQATT and SNEGSKA (reference sequence). CDR3 loop: CSARTGGVDEQYF. DNA of the CDR3: TGCAGTGCTAGGACAGGGGGCGTAGACGAGCAGTACTTC.

About this clonotype: A read error may explain this, as a much larger clone is one base away. The chain has TRBV7-9 and TRBJ1-1, with D uncertain. The CDR3 sequence is 15 residues long. Germline values: CDR1 SEHNR, CDR2 FQNEAQ (reference sequence). The CDR3 sequence: CACSPQLRTRAEAFF. The CDR3 DNA reads TGTGCCTGCAGCCCCCAGCTACGAACTCGCGCTGAAGCTTTCTTT.